This TCR beta chain is drawn from a study of PD-L1 blockade in urothelial cancer. Study context: Male patients with bladder-origin urothelial cancer numbered about 90% of the roughly 29. Previous chemotherapy exposure amounted to 0 to 3 regimens for patients. Blood analysis took place 3 weeks (second dose) and 6 weeks after treatment start. T cell content in blood samples showed a median of 141,255.

Profiling relied on immunoSEQ multiplex PCR, and the TCRdb table lists in-frame clones only, not all of them. The repertoire holds fewer than 130,000 clones, with over 75% as singletons. V was pared by 3 bases and J by 1 base, with 13 bases between. Germline V CDR1 and CDR2: MNHNY, SVGAGI (reference sequence). The CDR3 loop spans 15 amino acids. The origin of this receptor is a man over 45 with urothelial cancer. Sequencing was performed on PBMCs, taken around atezolizumab (anti-PD-L1) treatment. The chain combines TRBV6-6 with TRBJ2-7; possibly TRBD2 for D (6 bases). CDR3 DNA: TGTGCCAGCAGTTATTCGCGTGGACTATCCTACGAGCAGTACTTC. Residues: CASSYSRGLSYEQYF.